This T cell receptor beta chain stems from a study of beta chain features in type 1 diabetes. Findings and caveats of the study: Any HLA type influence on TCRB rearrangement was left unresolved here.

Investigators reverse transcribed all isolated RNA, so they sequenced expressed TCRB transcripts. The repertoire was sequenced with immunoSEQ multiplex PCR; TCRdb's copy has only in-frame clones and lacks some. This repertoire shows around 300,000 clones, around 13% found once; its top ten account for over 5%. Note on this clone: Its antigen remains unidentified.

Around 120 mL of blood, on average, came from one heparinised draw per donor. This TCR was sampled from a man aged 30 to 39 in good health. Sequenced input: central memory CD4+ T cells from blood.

This CDR3 is CASTPPGGNTEAFF. The CDR3 DNA reads as TGTGCCAGCACCCCTCCCGGGGGGAACACTGAAGCTTTCTTT. V usage is TRBV28 and J usage is TRBJ1-1; D is possibly TRBD1 (5 bases). CDR3 length: 14 amino acids. V was shortened by 7 bases and J by 1 base, with 13 bases between the two germline ends. The germline gives CDR1 MDHEN, CDR2 SYDVKM.